One and the same sample provided the 5 T cell receptor beta chains below, sequenced in a study of glioma-infiltrating T cells. TCR alpha and beta CDR3 regions were amplified from RNA using iRepertoire nested multiplex PCR. One entry per CDR3 protein results from TCRdb running MiXCR on the multiplex PCR reads. Here the sample spans roughly 120,000 distinct CDR3 sequences, 20% to 30% being singletons. The sequenced material came from glioma tissue, nonneoplastic brain tissue, or PBMCs (not recorded which). These receptors originate from a human donor with low-grade glioma or glioblastoma, undergoing nonglioma brain surgery, or in good health (not recorded which).

This clonotype was recorded at least ten times. The rearrangement joins TRBV15 to TRBJ1-5; 7 positions match TRBD1. Trimming at V came to 0 bases and at J to 4 bases, leaving 12 bases not matched to a gene. Germline CDR1 LNHNV, CDR2 YYDKDF (reference sequence). The CDR3 covers 18 residues. The CDR3 DNA reads TGTGCCACCAGCAGAGATTCCAATACAGGGGTGGGGAATCAGCCCCAGCATTTT. Its protein product is CATSRDSNTGVGNQPQHF.

The CDR3: CASSLRGPGDNEQFF. The CDR3 DNA reads TGTGCCAGCAGCTTAAGGGGCCCCGGGGACAATGAGCAGTTCTTC. The chain employs TRBV7-9 and TRBJ2-1; D might be TRBD1 or TRBD2, each matching 5 bases. This CDR3 contains 15 residues. Germline V gives CDR1 SEHNR, CDR2 FQNEAQ (reference sequence). V was shortened by 2 bases and J by 5 bases, with 13 bases between the two germline ends.

The chain combines TRBV29-1 with TRBJ2-2; 14 bases map to TRBD2. The CDR3 runs to 16 residues. The junction had 1 base not matched to a gene; V was cut back by 1 base and J by 3 bases. In germline, CDR1 is SQVTM, CDR2 ANQGSEA. In nucleotides, the CDR3 is TGCAGCGTTGAAGGACTAGCGGGAGGGGACACCGGGGAGCTGTTTTTT. Protein product: CSVEGLAGGDTGELFF.

This clonotype is medium-sized (0.01 to 0.1%) by share. V usage is TRBV20-1 and J usage is TRBJ2-1, with TRBD2 matching 11 bases. Germline V lookup: CDR1 DFQATT, CDR2 SNEGSKA (reference sequence). CDR3 length: 13 residues. J gave up 5 bases and V 5 bases, and 2 bases lay outside the gene matches. CDR3 amino acids: CSAAGLADNEQFF. DNA for the CDR3: TGCAGTGCTGCGGGACTAGCGGACAATGAGCAGTTCTTC.

This clonotype was detected many times. This chain connects TRBV7-8 to TRBJ2-3; unclear D gene. The CDR3 sequence is 15 residues long. Germline values: CDR1 SGHVS, CDR2 FQNEAQ. V lost 7 bases and J lost 3, with 17 bases in between. The CDR3 region has the DNA TGTGCCAGCACTAAGGGCACCTTGGGGACAGATACGCAGTATTTT. Translating it yields CASTKGTLGTDTQYF.